This T cell receptor (beta chain) emerged from a study of OX40 agonist ivuxolimab in advanced cancers. Study in general: Ivuxolimab, an agonist antibody against OX40 (CD134), was given to patients. Patients were dosed intravenously with ivuxolimab at 0.01 to 10 mg/kg every 2 weeks.

Repertoires were generated with immunoSEQ multiplex PCR, while TCRdb's copy carries only in-frame clones and drops some. Found here are tens of thousands of clones, roughly 80% of them singletons; the top ten hold about 4.8%. Anyone with autoimmune disease history or systemic immunosuppression was excluded. Peripheral blood came from all dose cohorts at three timepoints. The CDR3 consists of 14 residues. Between the trimmed V and J ends, which lost 5 bases and 2 bases, there was a span of 13 bases. Germline V gives CDR1 SGHVS, CDR2 FQNEAQ. This clonotype originated in an adult with an advanced solid tumor such as melanoma, head and neck, liver or kidney cancer. Sample: CD4+ or CD8+ T cells sorted from blood, taken in a trial of the OX40 agonist ivuxolimab. The chain recombines TRBV7-8 with TRBJ2-7; weak D call: TRBD1 (6 bases). This CDR3 is CASSRQTGPYEQYF. Written as DNA, the CDR3 is TGTGCCAGCAGCAGACAGACAGGCCCCTACGAGCAGTACTTC.